This T cell receptor beta chain was recovered during a study of CD8 T cells in Susac syndrome. Random hexamers were used to reverse transcribe roughly 0.5 to 1 ug of RNA. With immunoSEQ multiplex PCR, TCR beta CDR3 was amplified across 54 Vbeta and 13 Jbeta. One entry per CDR3 protein, called by TCRdb with MiXCR from the immunoSEQ multiplex PCR reads. The table records about 120,000 distinct CDR3 sequences, less than 95% of them present only once. Sequencing of TCR beta drew on CD8+ and CD4+ T cells from blood. Germline V lookup: CDR1 SGHRS, CDR2 YFSETQ. The CDR3 runs to 19 residues. Unmatched junction bases numbered 14, after V lost 4 bases and J lost 4 bases.

The V and J genes are TRBV5-1 and TRBJ2-1, with TRBD2 matching 13 bases. The sequencing input was CD4+ T cells from PBMCs. This TCR was sampled from a human donor in good health. The CDR3 is CASSGTSGTHLRGYNEQFF. The CDR3 nucleotides read TGCGCCAGCAGCGGGACTAGCGGGACCCACCTCAGGGGTTACAATGAGCAGTTCTTC.